Below, one T cell receptor beta chain is given with its context. The DNA is left out, because the CDR3 cannot be placed on it with certainty; the CDR3 is given as TCRdb lists it. The data were taken from a study of T cells after posttransplantation cyclophosphamide. The CDR3 is 15 amino acids long, termini counted. The protocol was immunoSEQ multiplex PCR, while the TCRdb copy is restricted to in-frame clones and leaves out a portion. Here the sample spans approximately 30,000 clones, more than 80% being singletons. The sequenced material came from PBMCs. This chain joins TRBV21-1 and TRBJ2-5; the table's TRBD2 call for D was not verified on the DNA. TRBV21-1 is described as a pseudogene. The TCR originated in a man aged 50-59 years. This chain's CDR3 is CATPWAAGAKETQYF.